A single TCR beta chain is shown here with its context. The sample comes from a study of T cells after somatic rescue of genetic block. Clones were read by immunoSEQ multiplex PCR, and TCRdb kept only the in-frame ones, dropping some. Of 80,000 to 90,000 clones listed, around 90% are singletons. Germline V gives CDR1 KGHSY, CDR2 FQNENV. Trimming stripped 1 base from V and 0 bases from J, with 7 bases between. The length of the CDR3 is 14 residues. This clonotype was sampled from a woman between 18 and 30 years old. Sequencing was performed on peripheral blood mononuclear cells (PBMCs). The chain has TRBV16 and TRBJ2-7, with TRBD2 as a possible D gene (6 bases). CDR3 region: CASSQFGGSYEQYF. The CDR3 DNA reads as TGTGCCAGCAGCCAATTCGGGGGCTCCTACGAGCAGTACTTC.